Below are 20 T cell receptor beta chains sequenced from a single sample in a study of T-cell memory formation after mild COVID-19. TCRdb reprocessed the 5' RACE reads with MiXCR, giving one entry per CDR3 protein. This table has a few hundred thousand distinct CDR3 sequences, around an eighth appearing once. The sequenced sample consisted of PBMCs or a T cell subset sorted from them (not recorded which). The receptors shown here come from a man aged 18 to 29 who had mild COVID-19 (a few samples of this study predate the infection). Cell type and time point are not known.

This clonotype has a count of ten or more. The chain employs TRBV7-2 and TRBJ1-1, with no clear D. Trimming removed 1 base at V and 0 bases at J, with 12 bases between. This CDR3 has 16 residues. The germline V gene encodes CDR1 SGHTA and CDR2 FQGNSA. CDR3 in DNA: TGTGCCAGCAGCTTAGGGACGCTGCGCGTGAACACTGAAGCTTTCTTT. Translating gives CASSLGTLRVNTEAFF.

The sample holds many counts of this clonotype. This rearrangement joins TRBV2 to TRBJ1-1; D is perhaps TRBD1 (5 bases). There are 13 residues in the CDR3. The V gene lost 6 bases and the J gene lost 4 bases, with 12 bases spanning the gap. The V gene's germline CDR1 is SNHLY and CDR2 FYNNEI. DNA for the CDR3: TGTGCCAGCAGCACGGGGGGGGTCACTGAAGCTTTCTTT. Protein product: CASSTGGVTEAFF.

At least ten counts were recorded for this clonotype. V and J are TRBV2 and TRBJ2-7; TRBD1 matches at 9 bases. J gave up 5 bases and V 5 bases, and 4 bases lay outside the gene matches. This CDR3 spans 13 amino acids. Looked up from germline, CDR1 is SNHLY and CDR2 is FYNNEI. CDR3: CASSRDREDEQYF. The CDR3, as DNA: TGTGCCAGCAGTCGGGACAGGGAAGACGAGCAGTACTTC.

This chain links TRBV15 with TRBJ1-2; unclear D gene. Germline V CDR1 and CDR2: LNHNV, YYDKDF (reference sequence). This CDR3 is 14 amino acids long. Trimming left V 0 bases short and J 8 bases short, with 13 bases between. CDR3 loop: CATSRDRGLRGYTF. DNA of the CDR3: TGTGCCACCAGCAGAGATCGTGGATTGCGAGGCTACACCTTC.

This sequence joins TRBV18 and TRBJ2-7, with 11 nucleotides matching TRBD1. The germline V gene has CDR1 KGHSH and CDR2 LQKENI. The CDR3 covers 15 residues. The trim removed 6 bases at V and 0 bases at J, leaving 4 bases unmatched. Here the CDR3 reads CASSAGTGGSYEQYV. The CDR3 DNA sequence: TGTGCCAGCTCGGCCGGGACAGGGGGCTCCTACGAGCAGTACGTC.

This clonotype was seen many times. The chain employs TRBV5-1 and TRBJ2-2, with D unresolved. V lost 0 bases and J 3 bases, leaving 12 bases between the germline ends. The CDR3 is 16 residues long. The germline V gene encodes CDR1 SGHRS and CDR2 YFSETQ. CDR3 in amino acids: CASSLEGQSYTGELFF. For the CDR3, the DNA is TGCGCCAGCAGCTTGGAGGGCCAATCGTACACCGGGGAGCTGTTTTTT.

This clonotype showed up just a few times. The DNA for the CDR3 is TGCAGTGCTAGAGACGATTTTAACAGGGATATAGGCACTGAAGCTTTCTTT. This translates into CSARDDFNRDIGTEAFF. The chain recombines TRBV20-1 with TRBJ1-1; D may be TRBD1 (6 bases). Germline CDR1 reads DFQATT; CDR2 reads SNEGSKA (reference sequence). CDR3 size: 17 residues. The V gene lost 0 bases and the J gene lost 4 bases, with 21 bases spanning the gap.

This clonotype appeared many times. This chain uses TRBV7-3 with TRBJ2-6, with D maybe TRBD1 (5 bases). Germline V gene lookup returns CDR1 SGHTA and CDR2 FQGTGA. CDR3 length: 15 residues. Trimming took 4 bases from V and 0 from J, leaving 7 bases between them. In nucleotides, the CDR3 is TGTGCCAGCAGCTCCACAGGCTCTGGGGCCAACGTCCTGACTTTC. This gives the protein CASSSTGSGANVLTF.

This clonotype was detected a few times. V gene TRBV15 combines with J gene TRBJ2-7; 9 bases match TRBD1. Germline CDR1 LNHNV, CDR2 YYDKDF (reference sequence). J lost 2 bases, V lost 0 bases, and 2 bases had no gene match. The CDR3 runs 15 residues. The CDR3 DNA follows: TGTGCCACCAGCAGAGAGGGGACAGGGACCTACGAGCAGTACTTC. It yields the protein CATSREGTGTYEQYF.

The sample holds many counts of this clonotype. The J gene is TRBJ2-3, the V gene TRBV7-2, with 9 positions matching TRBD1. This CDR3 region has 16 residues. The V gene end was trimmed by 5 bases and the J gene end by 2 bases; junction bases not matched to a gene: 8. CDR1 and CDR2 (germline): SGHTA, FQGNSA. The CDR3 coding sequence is TGTGCCAGCAGCGCCGGGGACAGGGTAAACACAGATACGCAGTATTTT. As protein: CASSAGDRVNTDTQYF.

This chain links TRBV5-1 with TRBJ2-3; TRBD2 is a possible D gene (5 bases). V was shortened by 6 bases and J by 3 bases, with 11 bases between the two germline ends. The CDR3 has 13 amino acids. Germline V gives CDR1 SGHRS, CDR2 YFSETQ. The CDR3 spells CASTETGTDTQYF. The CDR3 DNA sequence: TGCGCCAGCACGGAGACGGGGACAGATACGCAGTATTTT.

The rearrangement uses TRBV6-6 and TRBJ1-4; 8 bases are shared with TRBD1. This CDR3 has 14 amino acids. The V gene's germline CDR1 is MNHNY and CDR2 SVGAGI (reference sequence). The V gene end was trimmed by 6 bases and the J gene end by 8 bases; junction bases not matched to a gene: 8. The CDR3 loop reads CASSKTGAREKLFF. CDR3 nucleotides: TGTGCCAGCAGCAAGACAGGGGCAAGGGAAAAACTGTTTTTT.

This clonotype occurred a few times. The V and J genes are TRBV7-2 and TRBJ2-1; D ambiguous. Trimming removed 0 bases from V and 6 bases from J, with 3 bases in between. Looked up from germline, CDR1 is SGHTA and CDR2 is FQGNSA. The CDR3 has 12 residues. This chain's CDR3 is CASSLAVNEQFF. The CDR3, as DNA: TGTGCCAGCAGCTTAGCTGTCAATGAGCAGTTCTTC.

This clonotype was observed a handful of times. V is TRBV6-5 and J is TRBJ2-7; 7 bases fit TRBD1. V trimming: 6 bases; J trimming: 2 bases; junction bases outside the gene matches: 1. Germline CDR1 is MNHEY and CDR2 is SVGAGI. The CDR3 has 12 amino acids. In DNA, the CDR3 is TGTGCCAGCAGGACAGGGACCTACGAGCAGTACTTC. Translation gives CASRTGTYEQYF.

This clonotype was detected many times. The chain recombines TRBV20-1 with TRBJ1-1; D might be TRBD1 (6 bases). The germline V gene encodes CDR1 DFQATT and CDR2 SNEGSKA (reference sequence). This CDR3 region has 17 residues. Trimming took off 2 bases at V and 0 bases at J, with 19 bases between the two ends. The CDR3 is CSARFPGRGRVNTEAFF. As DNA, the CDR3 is TGCAGTGCTAGATTCCCCGGCAGGGGAAGAGTGAACACTGAAGCTTTCTTT.

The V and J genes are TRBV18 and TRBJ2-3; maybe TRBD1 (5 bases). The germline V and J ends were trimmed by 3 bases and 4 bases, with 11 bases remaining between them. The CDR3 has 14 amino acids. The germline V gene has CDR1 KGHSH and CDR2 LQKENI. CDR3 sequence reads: CASSPGQSADTQYF. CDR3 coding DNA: TGTGCCAGCTCACCGGGGCAGTCCGCAGATACGCAGTATTTT.

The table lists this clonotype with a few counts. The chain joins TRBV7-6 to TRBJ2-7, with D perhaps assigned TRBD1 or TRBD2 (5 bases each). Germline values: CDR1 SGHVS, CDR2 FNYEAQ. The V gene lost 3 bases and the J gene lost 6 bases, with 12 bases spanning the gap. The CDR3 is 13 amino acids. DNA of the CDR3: TGTGCCAGCAGCTTGATAGGGACGGGCGAGCAGTACTTC. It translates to CASSLIGTGEQYF.

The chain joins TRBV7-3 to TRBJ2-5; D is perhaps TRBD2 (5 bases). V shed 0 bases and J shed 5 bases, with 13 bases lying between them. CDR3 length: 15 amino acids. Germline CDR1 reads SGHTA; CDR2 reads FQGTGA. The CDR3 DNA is TGTGCCAGCAGCTTAACCTCGGGTGTAGCGGAGACCCAGTACTTC. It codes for CASSLTSGVAETQYF.

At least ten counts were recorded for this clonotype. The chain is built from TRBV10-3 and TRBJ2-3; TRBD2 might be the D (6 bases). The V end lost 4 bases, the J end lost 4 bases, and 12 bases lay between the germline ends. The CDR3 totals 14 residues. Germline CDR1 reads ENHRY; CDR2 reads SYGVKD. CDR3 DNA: TGTGCCATCAGTGCCACGACTAGTTCAGATACGCAGTATTTT. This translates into CAISATTSSDTQYF.

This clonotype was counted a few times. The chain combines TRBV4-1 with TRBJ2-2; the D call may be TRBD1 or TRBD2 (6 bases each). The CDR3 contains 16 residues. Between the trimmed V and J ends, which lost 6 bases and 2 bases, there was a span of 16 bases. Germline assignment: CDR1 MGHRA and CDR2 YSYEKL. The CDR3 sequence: CASRSYGGLNTGELFF. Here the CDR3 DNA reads TGCGCCAGCAGGAGTTATGGGGGGCTCAACACCGGGGAGCTGTTTTTT.